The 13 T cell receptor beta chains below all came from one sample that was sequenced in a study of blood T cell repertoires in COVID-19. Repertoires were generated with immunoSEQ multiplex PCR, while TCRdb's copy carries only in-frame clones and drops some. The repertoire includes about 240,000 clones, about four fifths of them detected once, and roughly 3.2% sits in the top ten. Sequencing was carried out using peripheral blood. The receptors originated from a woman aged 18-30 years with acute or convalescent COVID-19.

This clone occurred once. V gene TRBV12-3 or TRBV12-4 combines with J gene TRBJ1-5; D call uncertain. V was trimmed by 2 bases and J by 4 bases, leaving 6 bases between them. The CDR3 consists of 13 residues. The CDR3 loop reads CASSLLLNQPQHF. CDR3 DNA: TGTGCCAGCAGTTTACTGTTGAATCAGCCCCAGCATTTT.

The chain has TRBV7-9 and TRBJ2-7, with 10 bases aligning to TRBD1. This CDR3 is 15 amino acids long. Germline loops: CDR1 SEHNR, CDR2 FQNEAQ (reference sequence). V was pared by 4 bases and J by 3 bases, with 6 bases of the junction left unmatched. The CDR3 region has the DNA TGTGCCAGCAGCTCCCCCGGGACAGGGGTCTACGAGCAGTACTTC. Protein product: CASSSPGTGVYEQYF.

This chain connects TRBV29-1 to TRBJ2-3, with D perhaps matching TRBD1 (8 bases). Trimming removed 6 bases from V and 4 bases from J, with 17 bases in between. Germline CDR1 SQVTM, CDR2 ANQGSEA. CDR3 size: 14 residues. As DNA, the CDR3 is TGCAGCGTCGTACAGGGGGGGGTGTCAGATACGCAGTATTTT. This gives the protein CSVVQGGVSDTQYF.

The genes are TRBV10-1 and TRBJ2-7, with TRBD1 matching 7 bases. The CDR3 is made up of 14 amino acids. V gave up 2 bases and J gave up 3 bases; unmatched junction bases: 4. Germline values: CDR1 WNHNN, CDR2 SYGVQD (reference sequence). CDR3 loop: CASSEGDRVYEQYF. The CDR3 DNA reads TGCGCCAGCAGTGAGGGGGACAGAGTCTACGAGCAGTACTTC.

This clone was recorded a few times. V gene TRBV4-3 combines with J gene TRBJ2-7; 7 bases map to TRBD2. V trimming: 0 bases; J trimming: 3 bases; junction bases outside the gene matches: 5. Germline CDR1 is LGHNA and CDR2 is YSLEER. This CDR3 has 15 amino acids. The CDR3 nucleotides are TGCGCCAGCAGCCAAGATACTAGCGAAAACTACGAGCAGTACTTC. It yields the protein CASSQDTSENYEQYF.

The CDR3 loop reads CASNRDAGSPLHF. DNA of the CDR3: TGTGCCAGTAACCGAGACGCGGGTTCACCCCTCCACTTT. The chain is built from TRBV19 and TRBJ1-6, with no clear D. The CDR3 runs 13 residues. Germline V gives CDR1 LNHDA, CDR2 SQIVND (reference sequence). Deletions cut 7 bases from V and 9 bases from J, with 13 bases between.

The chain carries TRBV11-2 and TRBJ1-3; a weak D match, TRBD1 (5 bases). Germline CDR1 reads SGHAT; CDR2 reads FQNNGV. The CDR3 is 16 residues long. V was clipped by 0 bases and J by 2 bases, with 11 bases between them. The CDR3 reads CASSLDLEGAGNTIYF. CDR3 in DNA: TGTGCCAGCAGCTTAGATCTCGAAGGGGCTGGAAACACCATATATTTT.

CDR3 residues: CSVLGGRAGSYEQYF. CDR3 DNA sequence: TGCAGCGTTTTAGGGGGGAGGGCCGGATCCTACGAGCAGTACTTC. V gene TRBV29-1 combines with J gene TRBJ2-7, with D perhaps matching TRBD2 (7 bases). The CDR3 has 15 residues. From germline, CDR1 is SQVTM and CDR2 ANQGSEA. Trimming removed 5 bases at V and 1 base at J, with 18 bases between.

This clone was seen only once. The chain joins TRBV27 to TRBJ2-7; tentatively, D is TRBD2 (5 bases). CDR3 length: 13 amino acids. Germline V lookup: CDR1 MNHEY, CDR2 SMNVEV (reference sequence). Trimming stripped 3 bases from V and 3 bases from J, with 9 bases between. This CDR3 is CASSFRGYYEQYF. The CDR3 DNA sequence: TGTGCCAGCAGTTTTAGAGGGTACTACGAGCAGTACTTC.

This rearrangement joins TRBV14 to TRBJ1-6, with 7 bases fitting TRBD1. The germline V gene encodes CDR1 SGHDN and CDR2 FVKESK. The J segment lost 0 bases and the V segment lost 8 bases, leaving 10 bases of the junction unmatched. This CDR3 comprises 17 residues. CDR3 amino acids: CASQPVRGSSYNSPLHF. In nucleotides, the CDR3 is TGTGCCAGCCAGCCGGTCAGGGGGTCCTCCTATAATTCACCCCTCCACTTT.

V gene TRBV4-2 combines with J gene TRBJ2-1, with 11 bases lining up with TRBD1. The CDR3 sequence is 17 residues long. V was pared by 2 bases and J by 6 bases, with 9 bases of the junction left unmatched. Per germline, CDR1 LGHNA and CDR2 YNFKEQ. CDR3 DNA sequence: TGTGCCAGCAGCCAAAAACGCCCCGGGACAGGGGGCAATGAGCAGTTCTTC. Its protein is CASSQKRPGTGGNEQFF.

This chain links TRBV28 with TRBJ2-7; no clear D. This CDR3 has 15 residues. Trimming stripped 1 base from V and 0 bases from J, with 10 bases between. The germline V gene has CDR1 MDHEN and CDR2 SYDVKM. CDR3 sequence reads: CASSLSFTNSYEQYF. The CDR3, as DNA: TGTGCCAGCAGTTTATCTTTCACAAACTCCTACGAGCAGTACTTC.

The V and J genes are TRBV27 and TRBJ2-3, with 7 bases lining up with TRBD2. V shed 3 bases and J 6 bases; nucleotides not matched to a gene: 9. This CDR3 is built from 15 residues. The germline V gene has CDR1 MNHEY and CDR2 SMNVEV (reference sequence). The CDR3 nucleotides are TGTGCCAGCAGTTTGTCGGCGGGAGATGGGGATACGCAGTATTTT. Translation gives CASSLSAGDGDTQYF.